This T cell receptor beta chain was recovered during a study of cytomegalovirus exposure and HLA in healthy donors. Study results and caveats: Apparent HLA restriction characterized most CMV-associated TCR beta chains in a later analysis. When analyzed later, a missense DCLRE1C variant was found to be linked to TCR beta V- and J-gene trimming.

PCR employed 60 Vbeta and 13 Jbeta primers. Sequenced by immunoSEQ multiplex PCR; TCRdb stores in-frame clones only, minus some. The sample contains about 160,000 clones, about 80% of which appear only once. Points on this clone: Its antigen is not known.

V lost 2 bases and J 6 bases, leaving 7 bases between the germline ends. Germline-derived CDR1 and CDR2 are MDHEN and SYDVKM. This CDR3 comprises 12 residues. The source is a man aged 18-30 years in good health and CMV-seropositive. The sequenced sample was PBMCs. The chain carries TRBV28 and TRBJ1-2; D remains unclear. CDR3: CASSLTGNGYTF. CDR3 DNA: TGTGCCAGCAGTTTAACCGGGAATGGCTACACCTTC.